This is a list of T cell receptor beta chains from one sample in a study of beta chain features in type 1 diabetes. The protocol was immunoSEQ multiplex PCR, while the TCRdb copy is restricted to in-frame clones and leaves out a portion. The sample has 350,000 to 450,000 clones; approximately 14% are singletons. Sequencing was carried out using naive CD4+ T cells from blood. Source of these receptors: a man aged 30 to 39 in good health. Each CDR3 is given with its conserved first and last residue. D genes are given only for firm matches. Clone size is shown for a subset of rows, as once, few, many or a class of expanded clone.

V,D,size,length,J,DNA,CDR3
TRBV14,TRBD1,NA,16,TRBJ2-5,TGTGCCAGCAGCCAAGAAAGGACAGGGGGCCAAGAGACCCAGTACTTC,CASSQERTGGQETQYF
TRBV7-9,NA,NA,17,TRBJ1-1,TGTGCCAGCAGCTTAGCGCGGCAGGCCCCTAGGGGTACTGAAGCTTTCTTT,CASSLARQAPRGTEAFF
TRBV5-6,NA,few,15,TRBJ2-1,TGTGCCAGCACCCCCAGTCGGAGACCCTACAATGAGCAGTTCTTC,CASTPSRRPYNEQFF
TRBV5-4,TRBD1,few,15,TRBJ2-5,TGTGCCAGCAGCTTGGGGGACAGGGGGCGAAGGACCCAGTACTTC,CASSLGDRGRRTQYF
TRBV11-2,NA,few,15,TRBJ2-1,TGTGCCAGCAGCTTAATTAGGGAACCCTACAATGAGCAGTTCTTC,CASSLIREPYNEQFF
TRBV4-3,NA,NA,12,TRBJ1-1,TGCGCCAGCAGCCAATCTGGGACAAGAGCTTTCTTT,CASSQSGTRAFF
TRBV27,NA,once,16,TRBJ2-3,TGTGCCAGCAGTTTAGAGGGGGACCCCTACACAGATACGCAGTATTTT,CASSLEGDPYTDTQYF
TRBV9,TRBD1,few,15,TRBJ2-6,TGTGCCAGCAGCGGGCAGGGGGCTGGGGCCAACGTCCTGACTTTC,CASSGQGAGANVLTF
TRBV10-3,NA,NA,12,TRBJ2-5,TGTGCCATCAGGGACGGCGAAGAGACCCAGTACTTC,CAIRDGEETQYF
TRBV30,TRBD2,few,18,TRBJ2-3,TGTGCCTGGAGTGTACCAGCGGGAGGGCCGGATTTTCCAGATACGCAGTATTTT,CAWSVPAGGPDFPDTQYF
TRBV7-2,TRBD2,few,13,TRBJ2-5,TGTGCCAGCAGCTCGGAGGGGAGGGCGACCCAGTACTTC,CASSSEGRATQYF
TRBV25-1,NA,few,13,TRBJ2-1,TGTGCCAGCAGTGAATGGGGGACCCATGAGCAGTTCTTC,CASSEWGTHEQFF
TRBV7-8,TRBD2,few,15,TRBJ2-3,TGTGCCAGCAGCCGGCGGGGACTAACCAGCGATACGCAGTATTTT,CASSRRGLTSDTQYF
TRBV9,NA,few,15,TRBJ2-5,TGTGCCAGCAGCGTAGTCTCCGGGAGAGAAGAGACCCAGTACTTC,CASSVVSGREETQYF
TRBV2,NA,few,12,TRBJ1-1,TGTGCCAGCAGTGACAGGTCATTGGGAGCTTTCTTT,CASSDRSLGAFF
TRBV7-9,NA,few,15,TRBJ2-1,TGTGCCAGCAGCTCCTTGAAGGGGGAGGGCAATGAGCAGTTCTTC,CASSSLKGEGNEQFF
TRBV28,NA,NA,13,TRBJ2-7,TGTGCCAGCAGTTTTCGGGGGCGGGGCGAGCAGTACTTC,CASSFRGRGEQYF
TRBV5-1,NA,NA,15,TRBJ2-3,TGCGCCAGCGGTACAGTGCTTTCTAGCACAGATACGCAGTATTTT,CASGTVLSSTDTQYF
TRBV4-3,NA,NA,19,TRBJ2-7,TGCGCCAGCAGCCAAGATATCGGGACACCTGGAAACTATCCCTACGAGCAGTACTTC,CASSQDIGTPGNYPYEQYF
TRBV2,NA,NA,12,TRBJ2-3,TGTGCCAGCAGCCCGGGGCGAGATACGCAGTATTTT,CASSPGRDTQYF
TRBV9,NA,NA,15,TRBJ2-3,TGTGCCAGCAGCGTCCAGGGGATTGTCGCAGATACGCAGTATTTT,CASSVQGIVADTQYF
TRBV5-1,TRBD2,few,13,TRBJ2-1,TGCGCCAGCAGCCCTAGCGGGAGAGATGAGCAGTTCTTC,CASSPSGRDEQFF
TRBV4-3,NA,NA,14,TRBJ1-2,TGCGCCAGCAGCCCGTTGGGCGGGGATTCGGGCTACACCTTC,CASSPLGGDSGYTF
TRBV13,NA,NA,13,TRBJ2-5,TGTGCCAGCAGCAAGACAGCCCAAGAGACCCAGTACTTC,CASSKTAQETQYF
TRBV29-1,NA,NA,13,TRBJ1-1,TGCAGCGTCGCCACCGGGGCACAGACTGAAGCTTTCTTT,CSVATGAQTEAFF
TRBV15,NA,few,17,TRBJ2-4,TGTGCCACCAGCAGAGTGCTGGGGGTAGCTGGCAAAAACATTCAGTACTTC,CATSRVLGVAGKNIQYF
TRBV5-1,TRBD2,NA,18,TRBJ2-4,TGCGCCAGCAGCTTGGAAGGTAGCGGGAGGCTAGCCAAAAACATTCAGTACTTC,CASSLEGSGRLAKNIQYF
TRBV28,NA,few,13,TRBJ1-2,TGTGCCAGCAGCCAACACACTAACTATGGCTACACCTTC,CASSQHTNYGYTF
TRBV5-8,NA,few,16,TRBJ1-5,TGTGCCAGCGTCCGCGGAGGGGTAGGCGGCAAACAGCCCCAGCATTTT,CASVRGGVGGKQPQHF
TRBV29-1,NA,NA,12,TRBJ1-4,TGCAGCGTTGAGTCCCCGGAGGAAAAACTGTTTTTT,CSVESPEEKLFF